The clone carrying this TCR beta chain was seen only a few times. Its antigen is unidentified. The data originate from a study of identical twins. Study outcomes and limitations: Findings depended on cross-sectional statistics rather than tracking the same donors. Alpha sequences that were out-of-frame and twin-shared showed an excess of low generation probability.

One entry per CDR3 protein results from TCRdb running MiXCR on the 5' RACE reads. The sample shows a few hundred thousand distinct CDR3 sequences, roughly a tenth of them seen only once. V lost 4 bases, J lost 6 bases, and 22 bases lay in between. The CDR3 spans 17 residues. From germline, CDR1 is MDHEN and CDR2 SYDVKM. The chain combines TRBV28 with TRBJ2-1; tentatively, D is TRBD1 (6 bases). The sequencing input was memory T cells sorted from blood. This TCR was recovered from a man aged 50 to 60 in good health. CDR3 loop: CASSWGRGGDLFNEQFF. The CDR3 DNA reads TGTGCCAGCAGTTGGGGTCGAGGGGGAGATCTGTTCAATGAGCAGTTCTTC.